This TCR beta chain was obtained from a study of sequential checkpoint blockade in melanoma. Whole-study context: After both sequences, patients received maintenance nivolumab. More than 20 patients had tumor biopsies before treatment and at week 13.

As for treatment: randomized to nivolumab then ipilimumab (arm A) or the reverse (arm B). Broader study findings: Response in arm A was associated with pretreatment TIL clonality.

For this clone: What it recognizes is unknown.

V trimming: 4 bases; J trimming: 5 bases; junction bases outside the gene matches: 1. Per the germline V gene, CDR1 is SGHNT and CDR2 is YENEEA. CDR3 length equals 14 residues. Assay: immunoSEQ multiplex PCR; the TCRdb copy retains only in-frame clones and omits some. The sample includes approximately 37,000 clones, 30% to 40% of them seen just once. The sequencing here drew on tumor tissue (inferred from file names), taken from a patient given nivolumab and ipilimumab in sequence. The chain couples TRBV11-3 to TRBJ2-5; 13 bases line up with TRBD2. This sequence was found in a human donor with melanoma. The CDR3 loop reads CASSSLAGGETQYF. CDR3 bases: TGTGCCAGCAGCTCACTAGCGGGGGGGGAGACCCAGTACTTC.